This T cell receptor beta chain was documented in a study of cytomegalovirus exposure and HLA in healthy donors. Whole-study context: In a later analysis, the 130 or so validation repertoires were reported to have used the same platform as the roughly 600 first-cohort repertoires. Notes on the study in general: A list of approximately 160 TCR beta chains associated with cytomegalovirus was given. In vitro, three CMV-associated chains proved specific for CMV antigens.

As to this clone: Its cognate antigen is unknown.

This CDR3 has 14 residues. Trimming left V 5 bases short and J 0 bases short, with 14 bases between. Germline loops: CDR1 GTSNPN, CDR2 SVGIG (reference sequence). Some clones are missing from TCRdb's copy, which holds only in-frame ones; the method was immunoSEQ multiplex PCR. The sample consists of 95,000 to 150,000 clones, nearly 90% of them appearing once. The chain has TRBV30 and TRBJ2-7; a weak D match, TRBD1 (5 bases). Sample: PBMCs. This sequence was found in a woman aged 18-29 years in good health and CMV-seronegative. The CDR3 spells CAWGPGFSSYEQYV. CDR3 coding DNA: TGTGCCTGGGGACCAGGGTTTAGCTCCTACGAGCAGTACGTC.